What follows are 16 T cell receptor beta chains derived from one specimen sequenced in a study of Graves' ophthalmopathy and Graves' hyperthyroidism. The authors amplified TCR beta CDR3 regions, and they did so from RNA transcripts for repertoire sequencing. HTBI-primed first-round RT-PCR preceded second-round multiplex PCR. In TCRdb, the multiplex PCR reads were re-called with MiXCR into one record per CDR3 protein. The sample has 350,000 to 400,000 distinct CDR3 sequences, 15% to 17% seen once. The sequenced material came from peripheral blood. The receptors come from a woman younger than 30 with stable Graves' hyperthyroidism.

Ten or more counts support this clonotype. V gene TRBV12-3 or TRBV12-4 combines with J gene TRBJ1-1; no firm D call. Trimming cost V 0 bases and J 14 bases, with 19 bases left between them. The CDR3 extends over 14 amino acids. The CDR3 protein is CASSLAEYLPQAFF. In DNA form, the CDR3 reads TGTGCCAGCAGTTTAGCGGAGTACCTTCCGCAGGCCTTCTTT.

The rearrangement joins TRBV6-2 or TRBV6-3 to TRBJ2-7, with TRBD2 as a possible D gene (6 bases). Germline V gives CDR1 MNHEY, CDR2 SVGEGT. This CDR3 region has 15 residues. Trimming left V 6 bases short and J 3 bases short, with 18 bases between. CDR3 sequence: CASRLRPGTDYEQYF. The CDR3 nucleotides are TGTGCCAGCAGACTACGGCCAGGGACTGACTACGAGCAGTACTTC.

At least ten counts were recorded for this clonotype. CDR3 in amino acids: CASSKTERYGYTF. The CDR3, as DNA: TGTGCCAGCAGCAAGACAGAGAGATATGGCTACACCTTC. The gene calls are TRBV6-5 and TRBJ1-2; D is possibly TRBD1 (5 bases). Trimming stripped 6 bases from V and 5 bases from J, with 13 bases between. Germline CDR1 and CDR2: MNHEY and SVGAGI. The CDR3 consists of 13 residues.

Many counts were recorded for this clonotype. The V and J genes are TRBV25-1 and TRBJ2-7; 7 nucleotides line up with TRBD1. In germline, CDR1 is MGHDK, CDR2 SYGVNS. This CDR3 contains 13 residues. V gave up 6 bases and J gave up 5 bases; unmatched junction bases: 7. CDR3 sequence: CASRDDRAHEQYF. CDR3 DNA: TGTGCCAGCAGAGATGACAGGGCCCACGAGCAGTACTTC.

This clonotype has ten or more counts. The rearrangement links TRBV20-1 to TRBJ1-2, with D possibly being TRBD1 (6 bases). Trimming removed 2 bases from V and 2 bases from J, with 12 bases in between. Germline values: CDR1 DFQATT, CDR2 SNEGSKA (reference sequence). This CDR3 is 14 amino acids long. CDR3 nucleotides: TGCAGTGCTAGATACAGGGCCTTCAACTATGGCTACACCTTC. The encoded protein is CSARYRAFNYGYTF.

This clonotype was picked up many times. V gene TRBV12-3 or TRBV12-4 combines with J gene TRBJ1-1, with no clear D. CDR3 length: 11 amino acids. The ends were cut back, 3 bases at V and 7 bases at J, with 6 bases in the middle. CDR3 sequence (DNA): TGTGCCAGCAGTTTTGGGATTGAAGCTTTCTTT. Translated: CASSFGIEAFF.

The CDR3 coding sequence is TGTGCCAGCAGTTTAAGGGGGCTGACAGGGGTCAACGAGCAGTACTTC. Translation: CASSLRGLTGVNEQYF. The V gene is TRBV12-3 or TRBV12-4, the J gene TRBJ2-7, with TRBD1 matching 8 bases. V was pared by 2 bases and J by 5 bases, with 11 bases of the junction left unmatched. The CDR3 runs 16 residues.

This clonotype was picked up many times. This chain uses TRBV2 with TRBJ1-2; weak D call: TRBD1 (6 bases). Germline CDR1 reads SNHLY; CDR2 reads FYNNEI. V shed 6 bases and J shed 6 bases, with 20 bases lying between them. This CDR3 contains 15 residues. As DNA, the CDR3 is TGTGCCAGCAGGGCCCCCGGACAGCAGCAGGATGGCTACACCTTC. This sequence encodes CASRAPGQQQDGYTF.

In this sample, this clonotype turned up a few times. The chain couples TRBV24-1 to TRBJ1-1; D is undetermined. Between the trimmed V and J ends, which lost 9 bases and 1 base, there was a span of 2 bases. The CDR3 runs to 10 residues. Germline values: CDR1 KGHDR, CDR2 SFDVKD. The CDR3 DNA sequence: TGTGCCACCCAGAACACTGAAGCTTTCTTT. Its translation: CATQNTEAFF.

Ten or more counts support this clonotype. The gene calls are TRBV12-3 or TRBV12-4 and TRBJ2-7; D remains ambiguous. Trimming pared 4 bases from V and 0 bases from J, leaving 7 bases between. The CDR3 runs 13 residues. For the CDR3, the DNA is TGTGCCAGCAGTTCGTCCTACTCCTACGAGCAGTACTTC. Its protein product is CASSSSYSYEQYF.

This clonotype has a count of ten or more. The chain uses TRBV4-2 and TRBJ1-1; D uncertain. The germline gives CDR1 LGHNA, CDR2 YNFKEQ. V was clipped by 0 bases and J by 11 bases, with 10 bases between them. The CDR3 contains 12 residues. The CDR3 DNA follows: TGTGCCAGCAGCCAAGATTGGGGAGAGGCTTTCTTT. It specifies CASSQDWGEAFF.

This clonotype was seen ten or more times. This sequence joins TRBV11-2 and TRBJ2-4, with a tentative D call TRBD2 (5 bases). Germline V lookup: CDR1 SGHAT, CDR2 FQNNGV. V dropped 1 base and J dropped 5 bases, with 15 bases sitting between them. The CDR3 extends over 16 amino acids. The CDR3 bases are TGTGCCAGCAGCTTAGGACGGGGAACGACGGAAAACATTCAGTACTTC. It translates to CASSLGRGTTENIQYF.

This clonotype was recorded at least ten times. The chain couples TRBV4-1 to TRBJ2-5; D gene unclear. The CDR3 covers 14 residues. V lost 0 bases, J lost 3 bases, and 8 bases lay in between. The germline gives CDR1 MGHRA, CDR2 YSYEKL. The chain's CDR3 is CASSQDPAEETQYF. The CDR3 coding sequence is TGCGCCAGCAGCCAAGATCCGGCTGAAGAGACCCAGTACTTC.

This clonotype was counted many times. In DNA form, the CDR3 reads TGTGCCAGCATTGGATCTGGGAACACTGAAGCTTTCTTT. Translating it yields CASIGSGNTEAFF. The J gene is TRBJ1-1, the V gene TRBV27; D is unclear. The CDR3 length is 13 residues. Trimming stripped 7 bases from V and 1 base from J, with 10 bases between. The germline gives CDR1 MNHEY, CDR2 SMNVEV (reference sequence).

This clonotype has at least ten counts. V gene TRBV9 combines with J gene TRBJ2-7; D is possibly TRBD2 (7 bases). This CDR3 comprises 13 residues. Germline V gene data show CDR1 as SGDLS and CDR2 as YYNGEE. Trimming stripped 4 bases from V and 3 bases from J, with 11 bases between. This CDR3 reads CASSKGGVYEQYF. DNA for the CDR3: TGTGCCAGCAGCAAGGGGGGGGTCTACGAGCAGTACTTC.

Turning to this clonotype: At one end the junction does not follow the germline gene, possibly because of a read error. The chain is built from TRBV28 and TRBJ1-3; 7 bases are shared with TRBD1. Per the germline V gene, CDR1 is MDHEN and CDR2 is SYDVKM. CDR3 length equals 13 residues. CDR3 protein: CASKISGGSTIYF. The CDR3 nucleotides read TGTGCCAGCAAGATCTCAGGGGGAAGCACCATATATTTT.